These T cell receptor beta chains were read from a single sample in a study of blood T cell repertoires in COVID-19. Sequencing was performed with immunoSEQ multiplex PCR; in TCRdb, only in-frame clones are kept and a portion is missing. The sample carries roughly 260,000 clones, around 87% recorded once. The sequencing sample was made of peripheral blood. These receptors were taken from a woman between 50 and 59 years old with acute or convalescent COVID-19. CDR3s leave out the opening cysteine and the closing phenylalanine or tryptophan. Fields, in order: V gene, clone size, CDR3 protein. Clone size is given for some rows only: seen once, a few or many times, or a class if the clone is expanded.

v_gene: TRBV28
abundance: .
CDR3aa: ASRRGDYGYT

v_gene: TRBV7-2
abundance: .
CDR3aa: ASSLTTGTGELF

v_gene: TRBV28
abundance: .
CDR3aa: ASSCLDRGGPYEQY

v_gene: TRBV5-7
abundance: .
CDR3aa: ASSLDNSGNTIY

v_gene: TRBV19
abundance: .
CDR3aa: ASRDRGPSNQPQH

v_gene: TRBV24-1
abundance: .
CDR3aa: ATSDTGGQGTDTQY

v_gene: TRBV27
abundance: .
CDR3aa: ASIGLAGVYSNEQF

v_gene: TRBV30
abundance: .
CDR3aa: AWTLRAGGSPLH

v_gene: TRBV18
abundance: .
CDR3aa: ASSPTGTGINSPLH

v_gene: TRBV4-3
abundance: .
CDR3aa: ASSQEVGQGGDGYT

v_gene: TRBV4-1
abundance: .
CDR3aa: ASSQDSSPNEQF

v_gene: TRBV28
abundance: .
CDR3aa: ASSSRGLGANVLT

v_gene: TRBV7-9
abundance: .
CDR3aa: ASSAQTPATNEKLF

v_gene: TRBV6-2/TRBV6-3
abundance: few
CDR3aa: ASSTRTGNTEAF